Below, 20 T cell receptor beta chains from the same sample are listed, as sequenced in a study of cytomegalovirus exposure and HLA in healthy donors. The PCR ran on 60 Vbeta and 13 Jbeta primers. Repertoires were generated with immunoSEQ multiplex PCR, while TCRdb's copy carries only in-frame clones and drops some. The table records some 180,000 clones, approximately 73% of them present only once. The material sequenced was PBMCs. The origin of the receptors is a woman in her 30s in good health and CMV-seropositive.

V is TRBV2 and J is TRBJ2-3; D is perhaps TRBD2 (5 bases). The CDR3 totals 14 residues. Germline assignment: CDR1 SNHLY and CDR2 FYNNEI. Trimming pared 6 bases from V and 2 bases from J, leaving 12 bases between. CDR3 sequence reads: CASSPGLFTDTQYF. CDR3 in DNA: TGTGCCAGCAGCCCCGGACTTTTCACAGATACGCAGTATTTT.

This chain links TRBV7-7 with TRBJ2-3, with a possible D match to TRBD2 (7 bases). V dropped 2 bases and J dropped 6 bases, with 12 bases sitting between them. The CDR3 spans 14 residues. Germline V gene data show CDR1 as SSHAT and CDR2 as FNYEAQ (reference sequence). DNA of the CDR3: TGTGCCAGCAGCTTAAACGGGGGGCGGGATACGCAGTATTTT. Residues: CASSLNGGRDTQYF.

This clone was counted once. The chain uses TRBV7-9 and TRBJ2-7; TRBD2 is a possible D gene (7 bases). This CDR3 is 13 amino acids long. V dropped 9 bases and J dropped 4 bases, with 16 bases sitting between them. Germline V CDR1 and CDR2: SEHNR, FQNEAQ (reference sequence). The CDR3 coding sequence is TGTGCCAGTAGAGGGGGGGGGCCGTACGAGCAGTACTTC. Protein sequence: CASRGGGPYEQYF.

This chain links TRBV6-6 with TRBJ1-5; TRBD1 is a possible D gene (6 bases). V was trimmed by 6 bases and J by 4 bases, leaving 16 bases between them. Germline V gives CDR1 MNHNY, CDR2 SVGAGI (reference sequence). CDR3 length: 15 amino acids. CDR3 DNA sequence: TGTGCCAGCAGCTTACAGGGAAATCCAAATCAGCCCCAGCATTTT. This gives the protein CASSLQGNPNQPQHF.

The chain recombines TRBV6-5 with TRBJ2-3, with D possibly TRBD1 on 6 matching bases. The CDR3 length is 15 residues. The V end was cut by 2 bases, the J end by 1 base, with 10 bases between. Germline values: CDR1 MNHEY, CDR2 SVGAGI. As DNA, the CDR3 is TGTGCCAGCAGTTACGGGGGCGTTGGCACAGATACGCAGTATTTT. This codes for CASSYGGVGTDTQYF.

The CDR3 DNA follows: TGTGCCAGCAGCCCTTGGAGGAGGCCTCCTTATAGCAATCAGCCCCAGCATTTT. Amino acids: CASSPWRRPPYSNQPQHF. This rearrangement joins TRBV14 to TRBJ1-5; D call uncertain. Trimming took off 4 bases at V and 0 bases at J, with 19 bases between the two ends. This CDR3 spans 18 amino acids. CDR1 SGHDN and CDR2 FVKESK come from the germline V gene. The entire variable domain, with the rest obtained from reference TRBV14 and TRBJ1-5, is as follows: EAGVTQFPSHSVIEKGQTVTLRCDPISGHDNLYWYRRVMGKEIKFLLHFVKESKQDESGMPNNRFLAERTGGTYSTLKVQPAELEDSGVYFCASSPWRRPPYSNQPQHFGDGTRLSIL.

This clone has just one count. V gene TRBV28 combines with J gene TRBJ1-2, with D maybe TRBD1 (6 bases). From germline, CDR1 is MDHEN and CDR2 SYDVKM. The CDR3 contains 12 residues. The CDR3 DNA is TGTGCAGGGGGGGAAGGAGGGCGGGGCTACACCTTC. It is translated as CAGGEGGRGYTF.

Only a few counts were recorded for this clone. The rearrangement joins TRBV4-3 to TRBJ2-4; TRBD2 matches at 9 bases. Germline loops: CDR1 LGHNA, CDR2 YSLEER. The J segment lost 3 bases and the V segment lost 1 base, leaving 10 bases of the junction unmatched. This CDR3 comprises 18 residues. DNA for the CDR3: TGCGCCAGCAGCCAAGGAAGAAGCGGGGGGCCCGACAAAAACATTCAGTACTTC. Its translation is CASSQGRSGGPDKNIQYF.

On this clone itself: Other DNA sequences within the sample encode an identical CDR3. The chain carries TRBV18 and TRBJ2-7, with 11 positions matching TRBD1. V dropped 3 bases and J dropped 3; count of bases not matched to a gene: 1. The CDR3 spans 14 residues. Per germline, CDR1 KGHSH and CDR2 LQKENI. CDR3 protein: CASSPGQGVYEQYF. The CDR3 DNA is TGTGCCAGCTCACCGGGACAGGGGGTCTACGAGCAGTACTTC.

CDR3 sequence reads: CASGLVGQGKGYTF. CDR3 coding DNA: TGTGCTAGTGGTTTGGTGGGACAGGGAAAGGGCTACACCTTC. The genes are TRBV12-5 and TRBJ1-2; TRBD1 matches 9 bases. Germline CDR1 reads LGHNT; CDR2 reads FRNRAP. CDR3 length: 14 residues. Trimming removed 0 bases from V and 8 bases from J; junction bases left unmatched: 4.

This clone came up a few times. CDR3 bases: TGCGCCAGCAGCCAAGGACCTAGCGCTTACAATGAGCAGTTCTTC. Protein product: CASSQGPSAYNEQFF. This rearrangement joins TRBV4-3 to TRBJ2-1, with a possible D match to TRBD2 (6 bases). Germline CDR1 and CDR2: LGHNA and YSLEER. Trimming took 1 base from V and 4 from J, leaving 11 bases between them. The CDR3 has 15 residues.

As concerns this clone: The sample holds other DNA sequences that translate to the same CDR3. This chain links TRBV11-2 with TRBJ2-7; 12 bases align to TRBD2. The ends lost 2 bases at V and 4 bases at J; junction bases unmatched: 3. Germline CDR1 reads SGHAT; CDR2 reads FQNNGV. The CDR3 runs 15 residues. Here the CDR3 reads CASSLLAGGPYEQYF. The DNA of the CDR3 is TGTGCCAGCAGCTTACTAGCGGGGGGGCCGTACGAGCAGTACTTC.

CDR3 DNA sequence: TGTGCCAGCAGCTTAGAGGGTTACACCGGGGAGCTGTTTTTT. Translated: CASSLEGYTGELFF. V is TRBV7-3 and J is TRBJ2-2, with D possibly matching TRBD2 (5 bases). This CDR3 is built from 14 residues. Germline loops: CDR1 SGHTA, CDR2 FQGTGA. The germline V and J ends were trimmed by 2 bases and 3 bases, with 7 bases remaining between them.

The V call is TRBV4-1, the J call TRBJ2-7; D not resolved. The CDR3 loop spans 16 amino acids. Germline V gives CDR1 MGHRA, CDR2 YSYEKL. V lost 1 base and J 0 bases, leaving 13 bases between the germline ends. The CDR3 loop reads CASSQGWASSSYEQYF. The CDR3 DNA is TGCGCCAGCAGCCAAGGATGGGCTTCAAGCTCCTACGAGCAGTACTTC.

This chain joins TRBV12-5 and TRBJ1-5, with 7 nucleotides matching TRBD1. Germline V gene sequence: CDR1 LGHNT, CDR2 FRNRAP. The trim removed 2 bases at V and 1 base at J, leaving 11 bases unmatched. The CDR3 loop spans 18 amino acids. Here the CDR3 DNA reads TGTGCTAGTGGTTTGATCCTCACAGGGGAGAACAGCAATCAGCCCCAGCATTTT. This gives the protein CASGLILTGENSNQPQHF.

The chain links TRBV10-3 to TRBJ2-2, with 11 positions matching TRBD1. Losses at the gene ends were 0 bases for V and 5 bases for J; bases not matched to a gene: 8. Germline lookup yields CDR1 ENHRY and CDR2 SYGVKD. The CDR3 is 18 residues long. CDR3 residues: CAISESRRDRGITGELFF. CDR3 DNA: TGTGCCATCAGTGAGTCGAGGAGGGACAGGGGGATAACCGGGGAGCTGTTTTTT.

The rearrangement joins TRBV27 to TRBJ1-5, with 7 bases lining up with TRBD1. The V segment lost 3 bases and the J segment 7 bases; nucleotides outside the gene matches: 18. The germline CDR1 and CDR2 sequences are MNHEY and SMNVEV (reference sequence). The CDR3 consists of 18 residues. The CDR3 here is CASSFLSGQGVTAQPQHF. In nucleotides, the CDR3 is TGTGCCAGCAGTTTTTTATCGGGGCAGGGGGTCACAGCCCAGCCCCAGCATTTT.

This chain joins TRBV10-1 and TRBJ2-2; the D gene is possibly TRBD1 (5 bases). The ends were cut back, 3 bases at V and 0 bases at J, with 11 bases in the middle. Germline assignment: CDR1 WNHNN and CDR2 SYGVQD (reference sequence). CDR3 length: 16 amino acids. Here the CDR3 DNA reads TGCGCCAGCAGTGATTGGGGCCCCGCGAACACCGGGGAGCTGTTTTTT. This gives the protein CASSDWGPANTGELFF.

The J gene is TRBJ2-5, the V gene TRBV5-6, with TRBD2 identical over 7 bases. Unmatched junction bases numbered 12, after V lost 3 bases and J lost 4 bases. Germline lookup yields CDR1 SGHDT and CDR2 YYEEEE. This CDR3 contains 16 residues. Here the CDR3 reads CASSSEGRGYRETQYF. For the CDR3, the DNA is TGTGCCAGCAGCTCAGAGGGGCGGGGGTATCGAGAGACCCAGTACTTC.

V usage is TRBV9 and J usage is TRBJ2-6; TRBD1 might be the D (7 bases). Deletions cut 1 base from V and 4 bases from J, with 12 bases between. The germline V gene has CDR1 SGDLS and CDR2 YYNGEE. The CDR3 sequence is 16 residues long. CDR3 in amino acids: CASSVSRGAGANVLTF. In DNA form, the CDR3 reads TGTGCCAGCAGCGTATCCAGGGGGGCCGGGGCCAACGTCCTGACTTTC. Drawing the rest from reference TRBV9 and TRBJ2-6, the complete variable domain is DSGVTQTPKHLITATGQRVTLRCSPRSGDLSVYWYQQSLDQGLQFLIQYYNGEERAKGNILERFSAQQFPDLHSELNLSSLELGDSALYFCASSVSRGAGANVLTFGAGSRLTVL.